The clone carrying this T cell receptor (beta chain) was seen more than once but under ten times. What it binds is unknown. Some clones are missing from TCRdb's copy, which holds only in-frame ones; the method was immunoSEQ multiplex PCR. The sample contains tens of thousands of clones, about 85% of which appear only once. The sample is drawn from a study of OX40 agonist ivuxolimab in advanced cancers. Study results and caveats: Researchers did not determine the expanded peripheral T cells' antigen specificity. Average numbers of expanded clones were greater in CD8+ T cells than in CD4+.

The receptor was derived from an adult with an advanced solid tumor such as melanoma, head and neck, liver or kidney cancer. The sample here was CD4+ or CD8+ T cells sorted from blood, taken in a trial of the OX40 agonist ivuxolimab.

The CDR3 sequence is CASSTGSGQPQHF. The CDR3 nucleotides are TGTGCCAGCTCGACAGGGTCGGGTCAGCCCCAGCATTTT. The chain couples TRBV9 to TRBJ1-5; 7 bases fit TRBD1. Per germline, CDR1 SGDLS and CDR2 YYNGEE. The CDR3 consists of 13 residues. The J segment lost 6 bases and the V segment lost 7 bases, leaving 7 bases of the junction unmatched.